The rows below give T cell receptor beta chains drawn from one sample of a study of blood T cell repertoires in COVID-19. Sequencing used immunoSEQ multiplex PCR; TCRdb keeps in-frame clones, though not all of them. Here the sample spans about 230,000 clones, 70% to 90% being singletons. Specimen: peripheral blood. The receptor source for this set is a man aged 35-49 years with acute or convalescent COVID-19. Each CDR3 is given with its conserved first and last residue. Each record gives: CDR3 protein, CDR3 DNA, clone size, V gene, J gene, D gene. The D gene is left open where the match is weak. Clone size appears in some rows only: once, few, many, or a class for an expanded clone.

CDR3 protein: CASSETVPTSSYNSPLHF
CDR3 DNA: TGTGCCAGCAGTGAGACAGTCCCCACGAGCTCCTATAATTCACCCCTCCACTTT
clone size: .
V gene: TRBV6-1
J gene: TRBJ1-6
D gene: .

CDR3 protein: CASSSPSGGAYNEQFF
CDR3 DNA: TGTGCCAGCAGCTCCCCCAGCGGGGGGGCCTACAATGAGCAGTTCTTC
clone size: few
V gene: TRBV7-6
J gene: TRBJ2-1
D gene: TRBD2

CDR3 protein: CASSLIGANYGYTF
CDR3 DNA: TGTGCCAGCAGCTTAATCGGGGCTAACTATGGCTACACCTTC
clone size: .
V gene: TRBV7-9
J gene: TRBJ1-2
D gene: .

CDR3 protein: CASRQSQDSYEQYF
CDR3 DNA: TGTGCCAGCCGCCAATCCCAGGACTCCTACGAGCAGTACTTC
clone size: .
V gene: TRBV5-4
J gene: TRBJ2-7
D gene: .

CDR3 protein: CASSLVGRQETQYF
CDR3 DNA: TGTGCCAGCAGCTTAGTGGGCAGACAAGAGACCCAGTACTTC
clone size: .
V gene: TRBV7-8
J gene: TRBJ2-5
D gene: .

CDR3 protein: CASSSDRGTDTQYF
CDR3 DNA: TGTGCCAGCAGCTCGGACAGGGGCACAGATACGCAGTATTTT
clone size: .
V gene: TRBV7-2
J gene: TRBJ2-3
D gene: TRBD1

CDR3 protein: CASSLGGSEAGYTF
CDR3 DNA: TGTGCCAGCAGCTTGGGTGGGTCTGAAGCGGGCTACACCTTC
clone size: .
V gene: TRBV5-6
J gene: TRBJ1-2
D gene: .

CDR3 protein: CASSFSGTGALGNTIYF
CDR3 DNA: TGTGCCAGCAGTTTCTCCGGGACAGGGGCCCTTGGAAACACCATATATTTT
clone size: .
V gene: TRBV28
J gene: TRBJ1-3
D gene: TRBD1

CDR3 protein: CASSLDLNPGTGYYYGYTF
CDR3 DNA: TGTGCCAGCAGCTTAGATTTAAACCCCGGGACAGGGTATTACTATGGCTACACCTTC
clone size: .
V gene: TRBV11-2
J gene: TRBJ1-2
D gene: TRBD1

CDR3 protein: CASSSGFNYGYTF
CDR3 DNA: TGCGCCAGCAGTTCAGGGTTTAACTATGGCTACACCTTC
clone size: .
V gene: TRBV5-1
J gene: TRBJ1-2
D gene: .

CDR3 protein: CATHSRRTGGQPQHF
CDR3 DNA: TGTGCCACCCATTCCCGGAGGACCGGTGGGCAGCCCCAGCATTTT
clone size: .
V gene: TRBV28
J gene: TRBJ1-5
D gene: .

CDR3 protein: CASSLSEGQPQHF
CDR3 DNA: TGTGCCAGCAGCTTATCAGAGGGACAGCCCCAGCATTTT
clone size: .
V gene: TRBV11-2
J gene: TRBJ1-5
D gene: .

CDR3 protein: CASSLGGVSGETQYF
CDR3 DNA: TGCGCCAGCAGCTTGGGGGGCGTGTCGGGAGAGACCCAGTACTTC
clone size: .
V gene: TRBV5-1
J gene: TRBJ2-5
D gene: .

CDR3 protein: CAWSVGQGNQPQHF
CDR3 DNA: TGTGCCTGGAGTGTAGGCCAGGGCAATCAGCCCCAGCATTTT
clone size: .
V gene: TRBV30
J gene: TRBJ1-5
D gene: .

CDR3 protein: CASSLFTENTEAFF
CDR3 DNA: TGCGCCAGCAGCTTGTTTACAGAGAACACTGAAGCTTTCTTT
clone size: .
V gene: TRBV5-1
J gene: TRBJ1-1
D gene: .

CDR3 protein: CASSVEGVRTDTQYF
CDR3 DNA: TGTGCCAGCAGCGTAGAAGGGGTGAGGACAGATACGCAGTATTTT
clone size: .
V gene: TRBV9
J gene: TRBJ2-3
D gene: .

CDR3 protein: CASNSYFSTEAFF
CDR3 DNA: TGTGCCAGCAATTCTTATTTCTCCACTGAAGCTTTCTTT
clone size: few
V gene: TRBV11-1
J gene: TRBJ1-1
D gene: .

CDR3 protein: CASSESSGFYGYTF
CDR3 DNA: TGTGCCAGCAGTGAAAGCTCAGGGTTCTATGGCTACACCTTC
clone size: .
V gene: TRBV6-1
J gene: TRBJ1-2
D gene: .

CDR3 protein: CASSLTGLYGYTF
CDR3 DNA: TGTGCCAGCAGTTTGACAGGGCTCTATGGCTACACCTTC
clone size: .
V gene: TRBV6-5
J gene: TRBJ1-2
D gene: TRBD1

CDR3 protein: CASSEGQGYNSPLHF
CDR3 DNA: TGTGCCAGCAGTGAAGGGCAGGGCTATAATTCACCCCTCCACTTT
clone size: .
V gene: TRBV6-1
J gene: TRBJ1-6
D gene: .

CDR3 protein: CATTTGRTEAFF
CDR3 DNA: TGTGCCACGACGACAGGGCGGACTGAAGCTTTCTTT
clone size: .
V gene: TRBV10-3
J gene: TRBJ1-1
D gene: TRBD1

CDR3 protein: CASSLAGVETQYF
CDR3 DNA: TGTGCCAGCAGCTTAGCAGGGGTGGAGACCCAGTACTTC
clone size: .
V gene: TRBV7-9
J gene: TRBJ2-5
D gene: .

CDR3 protein: CASSMGQRSNYGYTF
CDR3 DNA: TGTGCCAGCAGCATGGGACAGCGCTCTAACTATGGCTACACCTTC
clone size: .
V gene: TRBV6-6
J gene: TRBJ1-2
D gene: TRBD1

CDR3 protein: CAGQSTGQAGYTF
CDR3 DNA: TGTGCCGGACAATCGACAGGCCAGGCGGGCTACACCTTC
clone size: .
V gene: TRBV2
J gene: TRBJ1-2
D gene: .

CDR3 protein: CASLEGAMERNGYTF
CDR3 DNA: TGTGCCAGCCTGGAGGGGGCGATGGAAAGAAATGGCTACACCTTC
clone size: .
V gene: TRBV6-5
J gene: TRBJ1-2
D gene: TRBD1

CDR3 protein: CASSHLGDRGSAFF
CDR3 DNA: TGTGCCAGCAGCCATCTCGGGGACAGGGGTTCCGCTTTCTTT
clone size: few
V gene: TRBV7-8
J gene: TRBJ1-1
D gene: TRBD1

CDR3 protein: CASSEPWGTGDEKLFF
CDR3 DNA: TGTGCCAGCAGTGAACCGTGGGGGACAGGGGATGAAAAACTGTTTTTT
clone size: .
V gene: TRBV2
J gene: TRBJ1-4
D gene: TRBD1

CDR3 protein: CASSGGGSSYNEQFF
CDR3 DNA: TGTGCCAGCAGCGGAGGGGGTAGCTCCTACAATGAGCAGTTCTTC
clone size: .
V gene: TRBV9
J gene: TRBJ2-1
D gene: .

CDR3 protein: CATSRGANRFEQYF
CDR3 DNA: TGTGCCACCAGCAGAGGGGCCAACAGGTTCGAGCAGTACTTC
clone size: .
V gene: TRBV15
J gene: TRBJ2-7
D gene: .

CDR3 protein: CAWSRGGGLAENIQYF
CDR3 DNA: TGTGCCTGGAGTCGAGGGGGTGGACTAGCGGAAAACATTCAGTACTTC
clone size: once
V gene: TRBV30
J gene: TRBJ2-4
D gene: TRBD2

CDR3 protein: CASSFSGFYGYTF
CDR3 DNA: TGTGCCAGCAGCTTTTCCGGTTTCTATGGCTACACCTTC
clone size: .
V gene: TRBV7-9
J gene: TRBJ1-2
D gene: .

CDR3 protein: CSASARFPYYEQYF
CDR3 DNA: TGCAGTGCTAGTGCCCGGTTCCCTTACTACGAGCAGTACTTC
clone size: .
V gene: TRBV20-1
J gene: TRBJ2-7
D gene: .

CDR3 protein: CASSIRETGQRNTEAFF
CDR3 DNA: TGTGCCAGTAGTATAAGGGAGACAGGGCAGAGGAACACTGAAGCTTTCTTT
clone size: .
V gene: TRBV19
J gene: TRBJ1-1
D gene: TRBD1

CDR3 protein: CASSPTGIMNTEAFF
CDR3 DNA: TGTGCCAGCAGCCCGACAGGGATCATGAACACTGAAGCTTTCTTT
clone size: .
V gene: TRBV6-4
J gene: TRBJ1-1
D gene: TRBD1

CDR3 protein: CASSFMNTEAFF
CDR3 DNA: TGTGCCAGCAGTTTCATGAACACTGAAGCTTTCTTT
clone size: .
V gene: TRBV28
J gene: TRBJ1-1
D gene: .

CDR3 protein: CASSLGRGTEAFF
CDR3 DNA: TGTGCCAGCAGTTTAGGACGGGGCACTGAAGCTTTCTTT
clone size: .
V gene: TRBV6-6
J gene: TRBJ1-1
D gene: .

CDR3 protein: CASSADNEQFF
CDR3 DNA: TGTGCCAGCTCTGCAGACAATGAGCAGTTCTTC
clone size: once
V gene: TRBV18
J gene: TRBJ2-1
D gene: .

CDR3 protein: CASRTGLNTEAFF
CDR3 DNA: TGTGCCAGCAGGACAGGGCTGAACACTGAAGCTTTCTTT
clone size: few
V gene: TRBV2
J gene: TRBJ1-1
D gene: TRBD1

CDR3 protein: CASSEHWGTGYGYTF
CDR3 DNA: TGTGCCAGCAGTGAACACTGGGGGACAGGCTATGGCTACACCTTC
clone size: once
V gene: TRBV6-1
J gene: TRBJ1-2
D gene: TRBD1

CDR3 protein: CASSRQGNTEAFF
CDR3 DNA: TGTGCCAGCAGCCGCCAGGGGAACACTGAAGCTTTCTTT
clone size: .
V gene: TRBV9
J gene: TRBJ1-1
D gene: .

CDR3 protein: CASHSPLLYEQYF
CDR3 DNA: TGTGCCAGCCACAGCCCCCTGTTATACGAGCAGTACTTC
clone size: .
V gene: TRBV6-5
J gene: TRBJ2-7
D gene: .

CDR3 protein: CASSSSRGTEFF
CDR3 DNA: TGTGCCAGCAGCTCCTCTAGGGGAACGGAGTTCTTC
clone size: .
V gene: TRBV7-9
J gene: TRBJ2-1
D gene: .

CDR3 protein: CASDHPGQGYQPQHF
CDR3 DNA: TGTGCCAGCGACCACCCGGGACAGGGGTATCAGCCCCAGCATTTT
clone size: .
V gene: TRBV19
J gene: TRBJ1-5
D gene: TRBD1

CDR3 protein: CASSPRTGSDGELFF
CDR3 DNA: TGTGCCAGCTCACCTCGGACAGGGAGTGACGGGGAGCTGTTTTTT
clone size: .
V gene: TRBV18
J gene: TRBJ2-2
D gene: TRBD1

CDR3 protein: CASSPPGRENTEAFF
CDR3 DNA: TGTGCCAGCTCACCACCGGGCAGGGAGAACACTGAAGCTTTCTTT
clone size: .
V gene: TRBV18
J gene: TRBJ1-1
D gene: .

CDR3 protein: CASSGSGGAETQYF
CDR3 DNA: TGTGCCAGCAGCGGCAGCGGGGGGGCGGAGACCCAGTACTTC
clone size: .
V gene: TRBV9
J gene: TRBJ2-5
D gene: TRBD2

CDR3 protein: CASSLIAQTDTQYF
CDR3 DNA: TGCGCCAGCAGCTTGATAGCGCAGACAGATACGCAGTATTTT
clone size: .
V gene: TRBV5-1
J gene: TRBJ2-3
D gene: .

CDR3 protein: CASSRPPVGGAGGDTQYF
CDR3 DNA: TGTGCCAGCAGCCGACCGCCCGTGGGAGGGGCCGGCGGGGATACGCAGTATTTT
clone size: .
V gene: TRBV3-1/TRBV3-2
J gene: TRBJ2-3
D gene: TRBD2